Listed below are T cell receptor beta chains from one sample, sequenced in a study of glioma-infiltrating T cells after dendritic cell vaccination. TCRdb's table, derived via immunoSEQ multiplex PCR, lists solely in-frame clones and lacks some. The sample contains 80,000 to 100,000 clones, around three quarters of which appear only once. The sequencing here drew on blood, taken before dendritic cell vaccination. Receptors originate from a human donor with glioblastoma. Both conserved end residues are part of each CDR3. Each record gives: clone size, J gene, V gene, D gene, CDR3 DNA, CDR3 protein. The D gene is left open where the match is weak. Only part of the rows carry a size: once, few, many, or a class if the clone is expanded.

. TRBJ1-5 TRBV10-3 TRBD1 TGTGCCATCAGCGGACAGGGGGGGATGGGCAATCAGCCCCAGCATTTT CAISGQGGMGNQPQHF
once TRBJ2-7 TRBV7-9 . TGTGCCAGCAGCTTAGATGGCAGCTCCTACGAGCAGTACTTC CASSLDGSSYEQYF
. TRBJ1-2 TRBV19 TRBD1 TGTGCCAGTAGTATGACAGGGGTCTTGGGCTACACCTTC CASSMTGVLGYTF
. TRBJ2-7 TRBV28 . TGTGCCAGCAATAAAGGACAACAGGGCGAGCAGTACTTC CASNKGQQGEQYF
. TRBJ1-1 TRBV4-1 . TGCGCCAGCAGCCACCCCGACATCACCACCACTGAAGCTTTCTTT CASSHPDITTTEAFF
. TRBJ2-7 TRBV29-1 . TGCAGCGTGAACACAGGGACCTACGAGCAGTACTTC CSVNTGTYEQYF
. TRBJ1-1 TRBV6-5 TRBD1 TGTGCCAGCAGGCGTACAGGGGAAACTGAAGCTTTCTTT CASRRTGETEAFF
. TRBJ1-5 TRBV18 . TGTGCCAGCTCACCAGGGACATTGAGTTATAGCAATCAGCCCCAGCATTTT CASSPGTLSYSNQPQHF
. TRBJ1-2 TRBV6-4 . TGTGCCAGCAGCGAAGAAGGAGGGGCCAACTATGGCTACACCTTC CASSEEGGANYGYTF
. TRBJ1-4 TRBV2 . TGTGCCAGCAGTGCAAGCCTGAATGAAAAACTGTTTTTT CASSASLNEKLFF
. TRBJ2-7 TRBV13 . TGTGCCAGCAAACGCGCCTCCTACGAGCAGTACTTC CASKRASYEQYF
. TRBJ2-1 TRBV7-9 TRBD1 TGTGCCAGCAGCCCCCGACTCTCAGAGGGACAGGCGGGTTACAATGAGCAGTTCTTC CASSPRLSEGQAGYNEQFF
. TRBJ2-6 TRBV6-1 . TGTGCCAGCAGTGGTCTGAGGAGTGAGCGGGCTAGCTCTGGGGCCAACGTCCTGACTTTC CASSGLRSERASSGANVLTF
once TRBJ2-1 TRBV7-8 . TGTGCCAGCAGATTAGACTTCTCCTACAATGAGCAGTTCTTC CASRLDFSYNEQFF
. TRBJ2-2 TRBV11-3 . TGTGCCAGCAGCCTACGTCCCCTCTCCGGGGAGCTGTTTTTT CASSLRPLSGELFF
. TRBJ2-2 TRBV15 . TGTGCCACCCGGAGGGGGCCCCCCCACACGAACACCGGGGAGCTGTTTTTT CATRRGPPHTNTGELFF
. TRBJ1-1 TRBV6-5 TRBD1 TGTGCCAGCAGTTACAGACAGGGAGCTGAAGCTTTCTTT CASSYRQGAEAFF
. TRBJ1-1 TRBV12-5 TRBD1 TGTGCTAGTGGTCCGGGGGACAGATTGAACACTGAAGCTTTCTTT CASGPGDRLNTEAFF
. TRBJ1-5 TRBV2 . TGTGCCAGCAGCTCACAGACCCGGGGAATATATTGGAATCAGCCCCAGCATTTT CASSSQTRGIYWNQPQHF
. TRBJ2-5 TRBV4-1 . TGCGCCAGCAGCCGTGCCAAGGGGCTACTACAAGAGACCCAGTACTTC CASSRAKGLLQETQYF
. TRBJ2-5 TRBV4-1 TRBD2 TGCGCCAGCAGCCTGGGGACTAGCGGGGGGCGGGCGGGAGAGACCCAGTACTTC CASSLGTSGGRAGETQYF
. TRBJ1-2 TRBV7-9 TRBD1 TGTGCCAGCAGCCATAACAGGGGTAACTATGGCTACACCTTC CASSHNRGNYGYTF
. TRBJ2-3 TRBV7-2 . TGTGCCAGCAGTTATGGAGGGCCGGGCACAGATACGCAGTATTTT CASSYGGPGTDTQYF
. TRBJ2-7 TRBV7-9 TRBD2 TGTGCCAGCAGCCCCCCATGGCGGGAGCGGATGTACGAGCAGTACTTC CASSPPWRERMYEQYF
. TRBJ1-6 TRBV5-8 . TGTGCCAGCAGCTTTTCCGGGAGCTCCTATAATTCACCCCTCCACTTT CASSFSGSSYNSPLHF
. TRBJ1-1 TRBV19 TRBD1 TGTGCCAGTAGTAGTGCGGGACAGGGGGTTCCTGGGGCTTTCTTT CASSSAGQGVPGAFF
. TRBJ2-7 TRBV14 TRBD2 TGTGCCAGCAGCCAAGAGGGACTAGCAACCGCCAAGCAGTACTTC CASSQEGLATAKQYF
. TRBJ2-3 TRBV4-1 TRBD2 TGCGCCAGCAGCCCACGTTCGACTAGCGGGGGATCAGATACGCAGTATTTT CASSPRSTSGGSDTQYF
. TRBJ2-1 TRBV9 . TGTGCCAGCAGCGTAGACGGGGGAGCCTCCTACAATGAGCAGTTCTTC CASSVDGGASYNEQFF
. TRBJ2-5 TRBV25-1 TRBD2 TGTGCCAGCAGTGAAGGGCTAGCGGGGGGTTTGGAGACCCAGTACTTC CASSEGLAGGLETQYF
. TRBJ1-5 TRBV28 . TGTGCCATCGGGGGGGGCCTTAGCAATCAGCCCCAGCATTTT CAIGGGLSNQPQHF
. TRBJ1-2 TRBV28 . TGTGCCAGCTGCGACGGGGGGGGATGGGGCGACTACACCTTC CASCDGGGWGDYTF
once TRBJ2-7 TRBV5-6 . TGTGCCAGCAGCCCCCACTCTAACTACGAGCAGTACTTC CASSPHSNYEQYF
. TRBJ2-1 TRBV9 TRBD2 TGTGCCAGCAGCGTAGGGCTAGCGGGGGGCAATGAGCAGTTCTTC CASSVGLAGGNEQFF
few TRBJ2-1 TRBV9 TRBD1 TGTGCCAGCAGCCCACAGGGGAATGAGCAGTTCTTC CASSPQGNEQFF
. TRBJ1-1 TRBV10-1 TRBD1 TGCGCCAGCAGCCCCTCGGGGGACAGGGGGCAAGCTTTCTTT CASSPSGDRGQAFF
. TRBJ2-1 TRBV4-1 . TGCGCCAGCAGCCAAGCCACGGGGAGCTCCTACAATGAGCAGTTCTTC CASSQATGSSYNEQFF
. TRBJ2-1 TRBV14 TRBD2 TGTGCCAGTCCCGAGCTGGCGGGAGCTTCCTACAATGAGCAGTTCTTC CASPELAGASYNEQFF
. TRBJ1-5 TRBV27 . TGTGCCAGCAGTCCTCTGGGACTTTATCAGCCCCAGCATTTT CASSPLGLYQPQHF
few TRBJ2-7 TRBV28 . TGTGCCAGCAGTTTATACGGTGAAACCTACGAGCAGTACTTC CASSLYGETYEQYF
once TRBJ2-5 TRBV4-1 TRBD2 TGCGCCAGCAGCCAAGATTTGGGACTAGCGGGGGGTCAAGAGACCCAGTACTTC CASSQDLGLAGGQETQYF
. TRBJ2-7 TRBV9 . TGTGCCAGCAGCGTAGATGAGGATCCCTACGAGCAGTACTTC CASSVDEDPYEQYF
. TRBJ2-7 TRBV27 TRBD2 TGTGCCAGCAGTTGGAGGGAGGGGTACGAGCAGTACTTC CASSWREGYEQYF
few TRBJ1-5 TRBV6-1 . TGTGCCAGCAGTGAAGGTGGGGTTTTGGGAGCCCAGCATTTT CASSEGGVLGAQHF
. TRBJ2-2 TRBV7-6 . TGTGCCAGCAGCTTTGTAGTGGAGGGCACCGGGGAGCTGTTTTTT CASSFVVEGTGELFF